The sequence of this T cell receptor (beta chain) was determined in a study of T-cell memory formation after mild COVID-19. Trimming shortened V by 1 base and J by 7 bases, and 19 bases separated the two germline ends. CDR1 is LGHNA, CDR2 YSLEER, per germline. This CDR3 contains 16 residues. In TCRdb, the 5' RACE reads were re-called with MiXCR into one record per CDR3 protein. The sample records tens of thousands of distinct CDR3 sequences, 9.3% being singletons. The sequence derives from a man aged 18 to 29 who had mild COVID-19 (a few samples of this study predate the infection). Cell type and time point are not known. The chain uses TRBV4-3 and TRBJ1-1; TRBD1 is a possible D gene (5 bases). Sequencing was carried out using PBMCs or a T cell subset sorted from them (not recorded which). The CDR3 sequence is CASSQAQTGLKGEAFF. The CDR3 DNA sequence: TGCGCCAGCAGCCAAGCCCAGACGGGACTAAAAGGTGAAGCTTTCTTT.